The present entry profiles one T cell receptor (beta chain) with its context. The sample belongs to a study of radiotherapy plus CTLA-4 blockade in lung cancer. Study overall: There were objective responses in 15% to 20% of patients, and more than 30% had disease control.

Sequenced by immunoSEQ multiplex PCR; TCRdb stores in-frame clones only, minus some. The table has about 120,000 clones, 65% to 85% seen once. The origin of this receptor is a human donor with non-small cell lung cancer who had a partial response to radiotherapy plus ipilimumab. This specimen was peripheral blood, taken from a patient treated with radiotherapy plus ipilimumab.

DNA for the CDR3: TGTGCCAGCAGCACGCCCCAGCTCCGGAGCCAAGAGACCCAGTACTTC. Residues: CASSTPQLRSQETQYF. The chain couples TRBV5-4 to TRBJ2-5; D call uncertain. Trimming left V 4 bases short and J 1 base short, with 17 bases between. This CDR3 spans 16 amino acids. Germline assignment: CDR1 SGHNT and CDR2 YYREEE (reference sequence).